The rows below give T cell receptor beta chains drawn from one sample of a study of blood T cell repertoires in COVID-19. Only in-frame clones appear in the TCRdb table, and some are missing; sequencing was by immunoSEQ multiplex PCR. The sample shows 250,000 to 300,000 clones, 90% of them seen only once. Sequencing was carried out using PBMCs or T cells enriched from blood (not recorded which). These receptors all stem from a woman under 40 who had recovered from COVID-19. Each CDR3 is given with its conserved first and last residue. Each record gives: clone size, D gene, J gene, V gene, CDR3 protein, CDR3 DNA. A D gene is named only where the DNA matches it firmly. Clone size is given for some rows only: seen once, a few or many times, or a class if the clone is expanded.

. | TRBD2 | TRBJ2-7 | TRBV4-2 | CASSQASGAAYEQYF | TGTGCCAGCAGCCAAGCCAGCGGGGCCGCCTACGAGCAGTACTTC
. | . | TRBJ2-3 | TRBV27 | CASSLSGQGIRRDTQYF | TGTGCCAGCAGTTTATCGGGGCAGGGCATAAGGCGAGATACGCAGTATTTT
. | TRBD2 | TRBJ2-2 | TRBV6-2/TRBV6-3 | CASSYTSGLVSTGELFF | TGTGCCAGCAGTTACACCTCGGGACTAGTGAGCACCGGGGAGCTGTTTTTT
. | TRBD2 | TRBJ2-3 | TRBV3-1/TRBV3-2 | CASSQDGLAGATDTQYF | TGTGCCAGCAGCCAAGATGGACTAGCGGGAGCAACAGATACGCAGTATTTT
. | TRBD1 | TRBJ2-7 | TRBV6-5 | CASSHGQGTYEQYF | TGTGCCAGCAGTCACGGACAGGGCACCTACGAGCAGTACTTC
. | TRBD1 | TRBJ1-1 | TRBV5-4 | CASSYPGGTEAFF | TGTGCCAGCAGCTATCCAGGGGGGACTGAAGCTTTCTTT
once | TRBD1 | TRBJ1-5 | TRBV18 | CASSPPGTGLSQPQHF | TGTGCCAGCTCACCACCGGGGACAGGGTTATCTCAGCCCCAGCATTTT
once | . | TRBJ1-4 | TRBV2 | CASRNRAVDEKLFF | TGTGCCAGCAGGAACAGGGCGGTAGATGAAAAACTGTTTTTT
. | . | TRBJ1-2 | TRBV19 | CASLERDNYGYTF | TGTGCCAGTCTCGAGAGGGATAACTATGGCTACACCTTC
. | . | TRBJ2-5 | TRBV27 | CASSFPYEETQYF | TGTGCCAGCAGTTTCCCTTATGAAGAGACCCAGTACTTC
once | TRBD1 | TRBJ1-5 | TRBV27 | CASRREPLTGGPQHF | TGTGCCAGCCGGAGAGAGCCGTTAACAGGGGGGCCCCAGCATTTT
. | . | TRBJ1-5 | TRBV10-1 | CASSEKCYGQWGIYSNQPQHF | TGCGCCAGCAGTGAGAAATGTTATGGACAGTGGGGAATTTATAGCAATCAGCCCCAGCATTTT
. | TRBD1 | TRBJ1-5 | TRBV10-2 | CASRLTGGSNQPQHF | TGCGCCAGCAGGTTAACAGGGGGGAGCAATCAGCCCCAGCATTTT
once | . | TRBJ2-1 | TRBV19 | CASSISAVYNEQFF | TGTGCCAGTAGTATATCGGCGGTCTACAATGAGCAGTTCTTC
once | . | TRBJ1-1 | TRBV6-5 | CASRRGGVMNTEAFF | TGTGCCAGCAGGAGGGGGGGAGTCATGAACACTGAAGCTTTCTTT
. | . | TRBJ1-1 | TRBV14 | CASSQDSYMNTEAFF | TGTGCCAGCAGCCAAGATAGCTACATGAACACTGAAGCTTTCTTT
. | . | TRBJ1-6 | TRBV11-2 | CASRLSVVPLHF | TGTGCCAGCAGGCTATCGGTAGTACCCCTCCACTTT
. | . | TRBJ2-1 | TRBV5-4 | CASSPRDNEQFF | TGTGCCAGCAGCCCCCGCGACAATGAGCAGTTCTTC
. | TRBD2 | TRBJ2-5 | TRBV7-9 | CASSRGGQETQYF | TGTGCCAGCAGCCGCGGGGGGCAAGAGACCCAGTACTTC
. | TRBD2 | TRBJ2-1 | TRBV7-3 | CASSTGTSVDEQFF | TGTGCCAGCAGCACAGGGACTAGTGTGGATGAGCAGTTCTTC
once | TRBD2 | TRBJ2-3 | TRBV5-5 | CASSYASGRGDPWDTQYF | TGTGCCAGCAGCTACGCTAGCGGGAGAGGGGACCCTTGGGATACGCAGTATTTT
. | TRBD1 | TRBJ1-6 | TRBV28 | CASSLDRGRFSSPLHF | TGTGCCAGCAGTTTGGACAGGGGGCGGTTCTCTTCACCCCTCCACTTT
once | . | TRBJ2-3 | TRBV14 | CASSQVSGFSQYF | TGTGCCAGCAGCCAAGTTTCAGGTTTTTCGCAGTATTTT
. | TRBD1 | TRBJ2-3 | TRBV2 | CATIRDRGADTQYF | TGTGCCACTATACGGGACAGGGGTGCAGATACGCAGTATTTT
. | TRBD2 | TRBJ2-3 | TRBV3-1/TRBV3-2 | CASSPKRESTDTQYF | TGTGCCAGCAGCCCTAAGCGGGAGAGCACAGATACGCAGTATTTT
few | . | TRBJ2-3 | TRBV6-1 | CASSEDRYADTQYF | TGTGCCAGCAGTGAAGACAGGTATGCAGATACGCAGTATTTT
. | TRBD1 | TRBJ2-5 | TRBV5-1 | CASSSQGGTQYF | TGCGCCAGCAGCTCACAGGGGGGGACCCAGTACTTC
. | . | TRBJ2-2 | TRBV11-2 | CASSFVSRGTGELFF | TGTGCCAGCAGCTTTGTATCCCGGGGCACCGGGGAGCTGTTTTTT
. | TRBD2 | TRBJ2-7 | TRBV5-1 | CASSSRSTSGSRSYEQYF | TGCGCCAGCAGCTCGCGATCGACTAGCGGGAGTCGCTCCTACGAGCAGTACTTC
few | . | TRBJ2-7 | TRBV20-1 | CSASISSGSYEQYF | TGCAGTGCTAGTATAAGTTCAGGTTCCTACGAGCAGTACTTC
. | . | TRBJ1-1 | TRBV14 | CASSQGAGRPSAEAFF | TGTGCCAGCAGCCAGGGGGCAGGGCGGCCCAGCGCTGAAGCTTTCTTT
. | . | TRBJ2-3 | TRBV24-1 | CATSDFAAGGTDTQYF | TGTGCCACCAGTGATTTCGCGGCCGGGGGCACAGATACGCAGTATTTT
. | TRBD2 | TRBJ2-7 | TRBV30 | CAWSSGGLARYEQYF | TGTGCCTGGAGCTCCGGGGGACTAGCAAGGTACGAGCAGTACTTC
. | . | TRBJ1-2 | TRBV18 | CASSPDGGFIGGYTF | TGTGCCAGCTCACCGGACGGAGGCTTCATAGGAGGCTACACCTTC
. | TRBD1 | TRBJ1-4 | TRBV11-1 | CASSVGQGGEKLFF | TGTGCCAGCAGCGTGGGACAGGGAGGAGAAAAACTGTTTTTT
. | . | TRBJ1-3 | TRBV5-3 | CARSLETPGPGNTIYF | TGTGCCAGAAGCTTAGAGACACCTGGGCCTGGAAACACCATATATTTT
. | . | TRBJ2-1 | TRBV12-5 | CASGLAGLEQFF | TGTGCTAGTGGTTTGGCCGGACTAGAGCAGTTCTTC
. | . | TRBJ1-1 | TRBV6-5 | CASSYPRGLSGTEAFF | TGTGCCAGCAGTTACCCCCGGGGACTCAGTGGTACTGAAGCTTTCTTT
few | TRBD2 | TRBJ2-3 | TRBV4-3 | CASSQDFLAGGLTDTQYF | TGCGCCAGCAGCCAAGATTTTCTAGCGGGAGGGCTTACCGATACGCAGTATTTT
. | TRBD1 | TRBJ1-3 | TRBV28 | CASSPRTGRSGNTIYF | TGTGCCAGCAGTCCGAGGACAGGACGCTCTGGAAACACCATATATTTT